This entry features one T cell receptor (beta chain) sequence. The read terminates 3 residues before the CDR3 end, so the remaining end is supplied by the germline J gene. The data were obtained in a study of Tregs in tolerant kidney transplant recipients. The CDR3 contains 14 residues. In germline, CDR1 is LNHDA, CDR2 SQIVND (reference sequence). Trimming took off 2 bases at V and 8 bases at J, with 10 bases between the two ends. Sequenced by immunoSEQ multiplex PCR; TCRdb stores in-frame clones only, minus some. The sample data list 50,000 or so clones. The chain carries TRBV19 and TRBJ2-6; D possibly corresponds to TRBD1 (5 bases). The input for sequencing was CD4+ T cells from blood, taken before the transplant. The TCR comes from a human donor who received a combined kidney and bone marrow transplant. CDR3 loop: CASSIYQGSNVLTF. The CDR3 bases that were read are TGTGCCAGTAGTATATATCAGGGTTCCAACGTC.